The rows below give T cell receptor beta chains drawn from one sample of a study of siplizumab effects on memory and regulatory T cells. Sequenced by immunoSEQ multiplex PCR; TCRdb stores in-frame clones only, minus some. The data show 100,000 or so clones, 93% seen once. Sequencing was done on a sample of CD4+ T cells sorted from blood. The receptors derive from a human donor in good health. Both conserved end residues are part of each CDR3. The order of the fields is J gene, V gene, clone size, D gene, CDR3 protein, CDR3 DNA. D genes are given only for firm matches. Clone size appears in some rows only: once, few, many, or a class for an expanded clone.

J: TRBJ2-5
V: TRBV7-2
size: .
D: TRBD2
CDR3: CASSLPGAGGPVETQYF
DNA: TGTGCCAGCAGTCTTCCCGGAGCGGGAGGGCCGGTAGAGACCCAGTACTTC

J: TRBJ1-1
V: TRBV2
size: few
D: .
CDR3: CASSAGGGSSTEAFF
DNA: TGTGCCAGCAGTGCTGGTGGGGGGAGCAGCACTGAAGCTTTCTTT

J: TRBJ1-5
V: TRBV15
size: .
D: .
CDR3: CATSRDIQGREPQHF
DNA: TGTGCCACCAGCAGAGATATCCAGGGTAGGGAGCCCCAGCATTTT

J: TRBJ2-2
V: TRBV5-6
size: .
D: .
CDR3: CASSLFYGRNTGELFF
DNA: TGTGCCAGCAGCTTGTTCTACGGGCGTAACACCGGGGAGCTGTTTTTT

J: TRBJ2-7
V: TRBV12-5
size: .
D: TRBD1
CDR3: CASIRGTTYEQYF
DNA: TGTGCTAGTATCAGGGGGACCACCTACGAGCAGTACTTC

J: TRBJ1-2
V: TRBV10-3
size: .
D: .
CDR3: CAISVDSNYGYTF
DNA: TGTGCCATCAGTGTCGATTCTAACTATGGCTACACCTTC

J: TRBJ2-7
V: TRBV5-1
size: .
D: .
CDR3: CASRLQVGYEQYF
DNA: TGCGCCAGCAGACTACAAGTCGGGTACGAGCAGTACTTC

J: TRBJ2-1
V: TRBV5-1
size: .
D: TRBD2
CDR3: CASSYRTYGTSGNEQFF
DNA: TGCGCCAGCAGCTACCGAACCTATGGGACTAGCGGCAATGAGCAGTTCTTC

J: TRBJ1-2
V: TRBV19
size: .
D: TRBD1
CDR3: CASRTGTGGYTF
DNA: TGTGCCAGTAGGACAGGGACGGGCGGCTACACCTTC

J: TRBJ2-4
V: TRBV2
size: .
D: TRBD1
CDR3: CASSATGKNIQYF
DNA: TGTGCCAGCAGTGCGACAGGGAAAAACATTCAGTACTTC

J: TRBJ1-1
V: TRBV5-1
size: .
D: TRBD1
CDR3: CASSPFRGEQTEAFF
DNA: TGCGCCAGCAGCCCCTTCAGGGGGGAACAGACTGAAGCTTTCTTT

J: TRBJ1-2
V: TRBV19
size: few
D: TRBD1
CDR3: CASMRDSHVPTF
DNA: TGTGCCAGCATGCGGGACAGCCATGTACCCACCTTC

J: TRBJ1-1
V: TRBV7-2
size: .
D: .
CDR3: CASSIRDETEAFF
DNA: TGTGCCAGCAGCATAAGAGATGAAACTGAAGCTTTCTTT

J: TRBJ2-1
V: TRBV15
size: .
D: .
CDR3: CATSRGASWGNEQFF
DNA: TGTGCCACCAGCAGAGGGGCGAGTTGGGGCAATGAGCAGTTCTTC

J: TRBJ1-2
V: TRBV6-5
size: .
D: TRBD1
CDR3: CASSPQGLSYGYTF
DNA: TGTGCCAGCAGCCCACAGGGGCTTAGCTATGGCTACACCTTC